This T cell receptor (beta chain) was found in a study of blood T cell repertoires in COVID-19. The overall study: T cells, B-cell-depleted T cells, or PBMCs supplied cDNA or gDNA.

In the authors' methods: Scientists estimated how many nucleated cells there were by amplifying reference gene primers. The table came from immunoSEQ multiplex PCR; TCRdb's copy has only in-frame clones and leaves some out. V, J and clone size derive from that table, while D and trimming were established from the DNA sequence. The sample records about 140,000 clones, approximately 88% being singletons. Germline loops: CDR1 PRHDT, CDR2 FYEKMQ (reference sequence). Trimming removed 4 bases from V and 3 bases from J, with 16 bases in between. This CDR3 spans 17 amino acids. Cohorts were based on clinical histories the participants reported.

The receptor's source is a man aged 40-49 years with acute COVID-19. The chain carries TRBV13 and TRBJ1-6; D call uncertain. The sample comprised PBMCs or T cells enriched from blood (not recorded which). Here the CDR3 DNA reads TGTGCCAGCAGCTCTACCCTGTCCGGTAACTATAATTCACCCCTCCACTTT. This gives the protein CASSSTLSGNYNSPLHF.